The 16 T cell receptor beta chains below come from one sample, sequenced in a study of blood T cell repertoires in COVID-19. TCRdb's copy holds only in-frame clones and misses some; the assay was immunoSEQ multiplex PCR. This sample carries 70,000 to 85,000 clones, more than 75% of them seen once, and the ten largest clones take 20% to 25%. Sample: peripheral blood. The origin of the receptors is a human donor in a cohort sampled during active COVID-19.

The V call is TRBV6-5, the J call TRBJ1-4; no reliable D call. Germline lookup yields CDR1 MNHEY and CDR2 SVGAGI. The CDR3 covers 14 residues. Trimming left V 6 bases short and J 7 bases short, with 15 bases between. The CDR3: CASRPREWGEKLFF. The CDR3 DNA reads as TGTGCCAGCAGACCGAGGGAGTGGGGTGAAAAACTGTTTTTT.

Written as DNA, the CDR3 is TGTGCCAGCTCGCAAGGCTTTCCGGGACAGGGTTTCACAGATACGCAGTATTTT. Translated: CASSQGFPGQGFTDTQYF. V usage is TRBV18 and J usage is TRBJ2-3; 9 nucleotides match TRBD1. The V gene end was trimmed by 6 bases and the J gene end by 2 bases; junction bases not matched to a gene: 15. The CDR3 loop spans 18 amino acids. Germline CDR1 reads KGHSH; CDR2 reads LQKENI.

This chain uses TRBV18 with TRBJ1-1; D call uncertain. In germline, CDR1 is KGHSH, CDR2 LQKENI. This CDR3 spans 12 amino acids. Deletions cut 4 bases from V and 1 base from J, with 4 bases between. CDR3 nucleotide sequence: TGTGCCAGCTCACAGCAGAACACTGAAGCTTTCTTT. It is translated as CASSQQNTEAFF.

The chain carries TRBV7-6 and TRBJ2-3, with 7 bases that match TRBD1. Germline V gives CDR1 SGHVS, CDR2 FNYEAQ. Germline trimming cut 5 bases from V and 3 bases from J; bases unmatched to any gene: 20. The CDR3 length is 19 residues. CDR3 region: CASSPQGFMLRRRTDTQYF. The CDR3 DNA is TGTGCCAGCAGCCCACAGGGGTTCATGTTGAGACGCCGTACAGATACGCAGTATTTT.

This clone was seen at least ten times. This chain links TRBV7-9 with TRBJ2-7; D is ambiguous. Trimming pared 0 bases from V and 0 bases from J, leaving 12 bases between. CDR3 size: 16 residues. CDR1 is SEHNR, CDR2 FQNEAQ, per germline (reference sequence). The CDR3 loop is CASSLAAGFFSYEQYF. The CDR3 region has the DNA TGTGCCAGCAGCTTAGCTGCAGGTTTTTTCTCCTACGAGCAGTACTTC.

The chain recombines TRBV19 with TRBJ2-6; D uncertain. V was pared by 8 bases and J by 0 bases, with 11 bases between. Germline V gene lookup returns CDR1 LNHDA and CDR2 SQIVND (reference sequence). The CDR3 totals 15 residues. CDR3: CASWASLSGANVLTF. CDR3 DNA sequence: TGTGCCAGTTGGGCTTCCCTCTCTGGGGCCAACGTCCTGACTTTC.

The rearrangement joins TRBV7-9 to TRBJ2-3; the match to TRBD2 covers 13 bases. V lost 3 bases, J lost 8 bases, and 8 bases stayed unmatched. The CDR3 is made up of 16 amino acids. The V gene's germline CDR1 is SEHNR and CDR2 FQNEAQ (reference sequence). The CDR3 loop is CASSFGTSGARGTQYF. In DNA, the CDR3 is TGTGCCAGCAGCTTTGGGACTAGCGGGGCCCGGGGTACGCAGTATTTT.

This clone has just a few counts. This chain links TRBV30 with TRBJ1-6; no clear D gene. The CDR3 runs to 13 residues. V was pared by 3 bases and J by 5 bases, with 8 bases between. CDR1 and CDR2 (germline): GTSNPN, SVGIG (reference sequence). The CDR3 region is CAWRVQNNSPLHF. CDR3 nucleotides: TGTGCCTGGAGGGTACAGAATAATTCACCCCTCCACTTT.

The chain joins TRBV6-1 to TRBJ1-1; TRBD1 agrees at 7 bases. This CDR3 has 13 amino acids. V shed 3 bases, J shed 5 bases, and the junction held 3 bases outside the gene matches. The germline V gene has CDR1 MNHNS and CDR2 SASEGT. The CDR3 DNA is TGTGCCAGCAGTGACAGGGGGACGACTGAAGCTTTCTTT. Protein product: CASSDRGTTEAFF.

Turning to this clone: One end of the junction fails to match germline, which may point to a read error. The chain couples TRBV7-7 to TRBJ2-1; 14 bases agree with TRBD2. From germline, CDR1 is SSHAT and CDR2 FNYEAQ (reference sequence). CDR3 length: 16 amino acids. The CDR3: CASSRTSGGTSNEQFF. CDR3 nucleotide sequence: TGTGCTAGCAGCCGGACTAGCGGGGGGACTTCCAATGAGCAGTTCTTC.

This clone was observed a few times. The chain couples TRBV6-5 to TRBJ1-2; TRBD1 matches at 12 bases. The CDR3 loop spans 15 amino acids. With V trimmed by 10 bases and J by 6 bases, 12 bases remained unmatched. Germline lookup yields CDR1 MNHEY and CDR2 SVGAGI. The CDR3 DNA sequence: TGTGCCACCACGACAACCGGGACAGGGGGCAATGGCTACACCTTC. This sequence encodes CATTTTGTGGNGYTF.

The chain employs TRBV5-4 and TRBJ1-3; a possible D gene is TRBD1 (6 bases). Germline V gene data show CDR1 as SGHNT and CDR2 as YYREEE (reference sequence). This CDR3 comprises 16 residues. V was shortened by 4 bases and J by 0 bases, with 14 bases between the two germline ends. DNA for the CDR3: TGTGCCAGCAGCCCCGGGACAACCCGCTCTGGAAACACCATATATTTT. Translation gives CASSPGTTRSGNTIYF.

The chain links TRBV11-3 to TRBJ2-1; the match to TRBD1 covers 7 bases. The CDR3 consists of 14 residues. The ends lost 1 base at V and 8 bases at J; junction bases unmatched: 5. CDR1 is SGHNT and CDR2 is YENEEA in the germline V gene. This CDR3 is CASSLGRGFDEQFF. In DNA form, the CDR3 reads TGTGCCAGCAGCTTAGGCAGGGGGTTCGATGAGCAGTTCTTC.

The sample holds one count of this clone. V and J are TRBV28 and TRBJ1-2, with D possibly matching TRBD1 (5 bases). V gave up 1 base and J gave up 0 bases, with 9 bases separating them. CDR3 size: 15 residues. CDR1 is MDHEN, CDR2 SYDVKM, per germline. The CDR3 region has the DNA TGTGCCAGCAGTTTATTATGGACAACTAACTATGGCTACACCTTC. It is translated as CASSLLWTTNYGYTF.

By share, this clone ranks as medium-sized. This rearrangement joins TRBV7-9 to TRBJ2-7, with 9 bases identical to TRBD1. The CDR3 sequence is 15 residues long. Trimming cost V 5 bases and J 2 bases; bases outside gene matches: 7. Germline V gives CDR1 SEHNR, CDR2 FQNEAQ (reference sequence). In DNA form, the CDR3 reads TGTGCCAGCAGCGCACCGGGACAGGGAACCTACGAGCAGTACTTC. It translates to CASSAPGQGTYEQYF.

The chain joins TRBV30 to TRBJ2-1, with TRBD2 matching 8 bases. The length of the CDR3 is 19 residues. V trimming: 1 base; J trimming: 1 base; junction bases outside the gene matches: 15. Germline values: CDR1 GTSNPN, CDR2 SVGIG (reference sequence). The CDR3 sequence: CAWSGGHSGATLSYNEQFF. As DNA, the CDR3 is TGTGCCTGGAGTGGGGGTCATAGCGGGGCGACACTTTCCTACAATGAGCAGTTCTTC.